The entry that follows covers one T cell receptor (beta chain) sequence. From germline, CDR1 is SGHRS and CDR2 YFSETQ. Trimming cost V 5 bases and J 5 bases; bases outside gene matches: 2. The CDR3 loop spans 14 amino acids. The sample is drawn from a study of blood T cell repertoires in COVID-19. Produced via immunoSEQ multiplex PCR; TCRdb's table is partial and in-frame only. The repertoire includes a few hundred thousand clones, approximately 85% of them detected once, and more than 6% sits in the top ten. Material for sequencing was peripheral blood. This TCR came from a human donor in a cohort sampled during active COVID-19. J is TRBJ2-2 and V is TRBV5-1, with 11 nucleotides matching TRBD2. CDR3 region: CASRTSGGTGELFF. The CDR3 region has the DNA TGCGCCAGCAGAACTAGCGGGGGTACCGGGGAGCTGTTTTTT.